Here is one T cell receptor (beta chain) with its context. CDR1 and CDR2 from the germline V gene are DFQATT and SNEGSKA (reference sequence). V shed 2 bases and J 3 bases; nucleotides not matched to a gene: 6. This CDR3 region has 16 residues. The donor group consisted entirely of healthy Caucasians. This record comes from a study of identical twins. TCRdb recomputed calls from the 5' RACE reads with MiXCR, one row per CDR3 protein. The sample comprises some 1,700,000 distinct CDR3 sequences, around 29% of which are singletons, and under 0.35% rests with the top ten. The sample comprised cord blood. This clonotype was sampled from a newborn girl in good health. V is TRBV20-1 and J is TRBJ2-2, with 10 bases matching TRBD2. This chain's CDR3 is CSARSLAGVYTGELFF. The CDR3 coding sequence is TGCAGTGCTAGAAGCCTAGCGGGGGTGTACACCGGGGAGCTGTTTTTT.